These 13 T cell receptor beta chains came from one sample sequenced in a study of regulatory T cells in long-lasting Graves disease. Time point defined: newly diagnosed GD, antithyroid drugs for less than 3 months. After RNA was extracted from PBMCs, the TCR library was made from it. With iRepertoire HTBI primers and Arm-PCR of CDR3 regions, TCR beta libraries were built. TCRdb processed the multiplex PCR reads anew with MiXCR; each CDR3 protein has one entry. The data show about 540,000 distinct CDR3 sequences, with 13% seen just once and approximately 9.3% held by the top ten. This same sample was also part of a study on T cells in Graves' hyperthyroidism and ophthalmopathy.

The material sequenced was peripheral blood mononuclear cells (PBMCs), taken at new diagnosis, from a patient treated with antithyroid drugs. The receptors shown here come from a young man with Graves disease.

This clonotype was detected many times. V gene TRBV12-5 combines with J gene TRBJ2-1; D tentatively reads TRBD1 or TRBD2 (5 bases each). Trimming took off 1 base at V and 4 bases at J, with 8 bases between the two ends. There are 14 residues in the CDR3. Per germline, CDR1 LGHNT and CDR2 FRNRAP. CDR3 in amino acids: CASGLGDGYNEQFF. In DNA form, the CDR3 reads TGTGCTAGTGGTTTGGGGGACGGTTACAATGAGCAGTTCTTC.

With regard to this clonotype: This could be a read error, since a much larger clone is one nucleotide away. J is TRBJ2-1 and V is TRBV27; possibly TRBD1 for D (6 bases). Germline CDR1 reads MNHEY; CDR2 reads SMNVEV (reference sequence). V was clipped by 6 bases and J by 6 bases, with 18 bases between them. The CDR3 length is 15 residues. The CDR3 sequence: CASSDRWAAPNEQFF. The DNA of the CDR3 is TGTGCCAGCAGCGACAGGTGGGCCGCCCCCAATGAGCAGTTCTTC.

This rearrangement joins TRBV7-9 to TRBJ1-2; D unclear. CDR1 is SEHNR, CDR2 FQNEAQ, per germline (reference sequence). The CDR3 contains 14 residues. Trimming removed 1 base at V and 5 bases at J, with 11 bases between. This CDR3 reads CASSLGGGPYGYTF. The DNA for the CDR3 is TGTGCCAGCAGCTTAGGGGGAGGGCCTTATGGCTACACCTTC.

Of note for this clonotype: This clone may be a read error of a much larger clone one base away. The CDR3 loop reads CASSPPPGSRTDTQYF. The CDR3 coding sequence is TGTGCCAGCAGCCCGCCCCCCGGGAGCCGCACAGATACGCAGTATTTT. The rearrangement uses TRBV7-9 and TRBJ2-3; D perhaps matches TRBD2 (6 bases). Germline V gene data show CDR1 as SEHNR and CDR2 as FQNEAQ (reference sequence). V lost 5 bases and J lost 1, with 16 bases in between. This CDR3 has 16 amino acids.

In its sample, this clonotype was seen many times. The chain couples TRBV27 to TRBJ1-1; D perhaps matches TRBD1 (6 bases). The V end was cut by 2 bases, the J end by 5 bases, with 12 bases between. Germline values: CDR1 MNHEY, CDR2 SMNVEV (reference sequence). This CDR3 contains 14 residues. CDR3 region: CASSLRGIRTEAFF. The CDR3 DNA follows: TGTGCCAGCAGTTTAAGGGGGATAAGGACTGAAGCTTTCTTT.

Note on this clonotype: It is likely a read error, because the conserved phenylalanine at the end of the CDR3 is missing. The chain links TRBV28 to TRBJ2-3; D gene ambiguous. V was pared by 3 bases and J by 3 bases, with 4 bases between. This CDR3 comprises 12 residues. Germline V gene sequence: CDR1 MDHEN, CDR2 SYDVKM. CDR3 protein: CASSFNTDTQYL. In DNA form, the CDR3 reads TGTGCCAGCAGTTTTAATACAGATACGCAGTATCTT.

This clonotype was detected many times. The chain uses TRBV18 and TRBJ1-2; D not resolved. The V and J ends lost 0 bases and 5 bases respectively, with 13 bases between them. Germline V lookup: CDR1 KGHSH, CDR2 LQKENI. This CDR3 is 15 amino acids long. CDR3 sequence: CASSPPEGTIYGYTF. The CDR3 nucleotides read TGTGCCAGCTCACCACCGGAGGGAACCATATATGGCTACACCTTC.

This clonotype was found a few times. The chain joins TRBV14 to TRBJ2-2, with unresolved D. This CDR3 comprises 14 residues. Germline CDR1 and CDR2: SGHDN and FVKESK. The V end was cut by 1 base, the J end by 5 bases, with 8 bases between. CDR3 protein: CASSQAAFTGELFF. As DNA, the CDR3 is TGTGCCAGCAGCCAAGCCGCCTTTACCGGGGAGCTGTTTTTT.

This rearrangement joins TRBV28 to TRBJ2-3, with a weak D call TRBD1 (6 bases). CDR3 length: 11 amino acids. The V end lost 11 bases, the J end lost 5 bases, and 11 bases lay between the germline ends. CDR1 MDHEN and CDR2 SYDVKM come from the germline V gene. DNA of the CDR3: TGTGCCGGGGGCATCGGAGATACGCAGTATTTT. It yields the protein CAGGIGDTQYF.

The V and J genes are TRBV7-9 and TRBJ2-3; TRBD2 might be the D (6 bases). V was cut by 8 bases and J by 0 bases, with 12 bases left in between. Germline values: CDR1 SEHNR, CDR2 FQNEAQ (reference sequence). The CDR3 runs to 14 residues. The CDR3 DNA reads TGTGCCAGCCCCCTAGCGTCTAGCACAGATACGCAGTATTTT. Protein sequence: CASPLASSTDTQYF.

This clonotype was detected ten times or more. The chain couples TRBV12-3 or TRBV12-4 to TRBJ1-5, with D unresolved. This CDR3 has 13 residues. Trimming removed 3 bases from V and 7 bases from J, with 10 bases in between. The CDR3 is CASSFDVNQPQHF. In DNA, the CDR3 is TGTGCCAGCAGTTTCGACGTTAACCAGCCCCAGCATTTT.

This clonotype was counted ten times or more. V and J are TRBV10-1 and TRBJ2-5; no clear D gene. The length of the CDR3 is 13 residues. V lost 2 bases to trimming and J lost 7 bases, with 11 bases between them. Germline CDR1 is WNHNN and CDR2 is SYGVQD (reference sequence). The CDR3 sequence: CASSEGPRRTQYF. CDR3 DNA: TGCGCCAGCAGTGAGGGACCCCGAAGGACCCAGTACTTC.

This clonotype was observed many times. J is TRBJ1-1 and V is TRBV11-2; D call uncertain. Germline lookup yields CDR1 SGHAT and CDR2 FQNNGV. The CDR3 extends over 14 amino acids. V gave up 5 bases and J gave up 3 bases, with 13 bases separating them. The CDR3 region has the DNA TGTGCCAGCAGCCGGACCGGTCGTGACACTGAAGCTTTCTTT. Translating it yields CASSRTGRDTEAFF.